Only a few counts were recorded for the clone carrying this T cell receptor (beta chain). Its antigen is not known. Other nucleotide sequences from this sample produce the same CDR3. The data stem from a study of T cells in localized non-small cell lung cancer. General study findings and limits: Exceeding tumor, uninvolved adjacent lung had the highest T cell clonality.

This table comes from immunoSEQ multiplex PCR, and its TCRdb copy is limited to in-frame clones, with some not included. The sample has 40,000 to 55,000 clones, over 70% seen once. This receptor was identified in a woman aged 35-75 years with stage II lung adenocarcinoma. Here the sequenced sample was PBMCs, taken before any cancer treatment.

The CDR3 reads CASSEYTGNTEAFF. CDR3 DNA sequence: TGTGCCAGCAGTGAATACACAGGGAACACTGAAGCTTTCTTT. The rearrangement joins TRBV6-1 to TRBJ1-1; TRBD1 might be the D (5 bases). Trimming shortened V by 2 bases and J by 1 base, and 8 bases separated the two germline ends. Germline CDR1 and CDR2: MNHNS and SASEGT. This CDR3 comprises 14 residues.